These 24 T cell receptor beta chains were sequenced from one sample in a study of OX40 agonist ivuxolimab in advanced cancers. Produced via immunoSEQ multiplex PCR; TCRdb's table is partial and in-frame only. The sample contains roughly 82,000 clones, about 90% of which appear only once. Here the sequenced sample was CD4+ or CD8+ T cells sorted from blood, taken in a trial of the OX40 agonist ivuxolimab. All receptors come from an adult with an advanced solid tumor such as melanoma, head and neck, liver or kidney cancer.

V gene TRBV5-6 combines with J gene TRBJ2-3, with TRBD1 matching 8 bases. Germline CDR1 SGHDT, CDR2 YYEEEE. V gave up 4 bases and J gave up 1 base; unmatched junction bases: 8. There are 16 residues in the CDR3. The CDR3 loop reads CASSLRTGQRTDTQYF. The CDR3 coding sequence is TGTGCCAGCAGCCTGCGGACAGGGCAGCGCACAGATACGCAGTATTTT.

This clone occurred once. This chain joins TRBV5-1 and TRBJ2-2; possibly TRBD1 for D (6 bases). CDR3 size: 16 residues. Germline assignment: CDR1 SGHRS and CDR2 YFSETQ. Trimming left V 4 bases short and J 0 bases short, with 13 bases between. DNA of the CDR3: TGCGCCAGCAGCAGGGGCAGGGGTACGAACACCGGGGAGCTGTTTTTT. This encodes CASSRGRGTNTGELFF.

CDR3 nucleotide sequence: TGTGCCAGCTCACCACGGGGAAGGATCTCTGGGGCCAACGTCCTGACTTTC. Its protein is CASSPRGRISGANVLTF. V is TRBV18 and J is TRBJ2-6; D unclear. This CDR3 has 17 residues. From germline, CDR1 is KGHSH and CDR2 LQKENI. Trimming cost V 1 base and J 0 bases, with 10 bases left between them.

The V and J genes are TRBV7-9 and TRBJ2-1, with a tentative D call TRBD1 (5 bases). Germline V gene lookup returns CDR1 SEHNR and CDR2 FQNEAQ (reference sequence). Trimming shortened V by 6 bases and J by 8 bases, and 17 bases separated the two germline ends. The CDR3 is 14 residues long. CDR3 in amino acids: CASSLLLGQDEQFF. DNA for the CDR3: TGTGCCAGCAGTCTCCTTTTGGGGCAAGATGAGCAGTTCTTC.

The V gene is TRBV18, the J gene TRBJ2-5, with a weak D call TRBD1 (5 bases). V lost 0 bases, J lost 4 bases, and 6 bases lay in between. The CDR3 spans 13 residues. Germline V lookup: CDR1 KGHSH, CDR2 LQKENI. The DNA of the CDR3 is TGTGCCAGCTCACCACCAGGGGTAGAGACCCAGTACTTC. It encodes CASSPPGVETQYF.

The gene calls are TRBV6-6 and TRBJ1-6; D is uncertain. Germline assignment: CDR1 MNHNY and CDR2 SVGAGI (reference sequence). The CDR3 loop spans 16 amino acids. V gave up 7 bases and J gave up 2 bases, with 15 bases separating them. The CDR3 DNA reads as TGTGCCAGCACTCCATATCGGGCCCCCTATAATTCACCCCTCCACTTT. This sequence encodes CASTPYRAPYNSPLHF.

The table lists this clone with many counts. This chain joins TRBV25-1 and TRBJ1-1; D not certain. Germline CDR1 is MGHDK and CDR2 is SYGVNS. V was shortened by 5 bases and J by 4 bases, with 11 bases between the two germline ends. This CDR3 contains 13 residues. In DNA form, the CDR3 reads TGTGCCAGCAGTATAGCAGGACCCACTGAAGCTTTCTTT. This encodes CASSIAGPTEAFF. Drawing the rest from reference TRBV25-1 and TRBJ1-1, the complete variable domain is EADIYQTPRYLVIGTGKKITLECSQTMGHDKMYWYQQDPGMELHLIHYSYGVNSTEKGDLSSESTVSRIRTEHFPLTLESARPSHTSQYLCASSIAGPTEAFFGQGTRLTVV.

This clone occurred a few times. The rearrangement uses TRBV20-1 and TRBJ2-7; no definite D call. Germline V gene data show CDR1 as DFQATT and CDR2 as SNEGSKA (reference sequence). This CDR3 spans 10 amino acids. Trimming took off 5 bases at V and 5 bases at J, with 7 bases between the two ends. DNA for the CDR3: TGCAGTGCTTTTCAAGACGAGCAGTACTTC. This codes for CSAFQDEQYF.

As for this clone: The identical CDR3 is also encoded by other nucleotide sequences in the sample. This sequence joins TRBV6-6 and TRBJ2-7; D is uncertain. Trimming left V 0 bases short and J 2 bases short, with 5 bases between. CDR1 is MNHNY, CDR2 SVGAGI, per germline (reference sequence). This CDR3 is built from 13 residues. DNA for the CDR3: TGTGCCAGCAGTTACTCAGGCGCCTACGAGCAGTACTTC. Amino acid sequence: CASSYSGAYEQYF.

The chain is built from TRBV4-2 and TRBJ1-2, with TRBD1 matching over 7 bases. The trim removed 0 bases at V and 0 bases at J, leaving 7 bases unmatched. This CDR3 region has 17 residues. CDR1 LGHNA and CDR2 YNFKEQ come from the germline V gene. The CDR3 DNA follows: TGTGCCAGCAGCCAAGATTGGGGACAGTTAGCTAACTATGGCTACACCTTC. Translated, it gives CASSQDWGQLANYGYTF.

The chain has TRBV11-3 and TRBJ2-3; D gene ambiguous. The ends were cut back, 0 bases at V and 3 bases at J, with 4 bases in the middle. The length of the CDR3 is 13 residues. CDR1 and CDR2 from the germline V gene are SGHNT and YENEEA. The CDR3, as DNA: TGTGCCAGCAGCTTAGATTTTACAGATACGCAGTATTTT. Protein sequence: CASSLDFTDTQYF.

The V call is TRBV5-1, the J call TRBJ1-1; D is possibly TRBD1 (6 bases). Trimming took off 3 bases at V and 5 bases at J, with 17 bases between the two ends. The CDR3 is made up of 15 amino acids. CDR1 SGHRS and CDR2 YFSETQ come from the germline V gene. The CDR3 protein is CASSSVRTANTEAFF. The CDR3 nucleotides are TGCGCCAGCAGCTCAGTTAGGACAGCGAATACTGAAGCTTTCTTT. Combining the CDR3 with reference TRBV5-1 and TRBJ1-1 gives the whole variable domain KAGVTQTPRYLIKTRGQQVTLSCSPISGHRSVSWYQQTPGQGLQFLFEYFSETQRNKGNFPGRFSGRQFSNSRSEMNVSTLELGDSALYLCASSSVRTANTEAFFGQGTRLTVV.

This clone was counted only a few times. The chain links TRBV28 to TRBJ1-1; D gene uncertain. The CDR3 is made up of 17 amino acids. Germline CDR1 MDHEN, CDR2 SYDVKM. V lost 1 base, J lost 6 bases, and 21 bases lay in between. In DNA form, the CDR3 reads TGTGCCAGCAGTTTATTTCTAGGGCCTCCACCTCGCCCTGAAGCTTTCTTT. The encoded protein is CASSLFLGPPPRPEAFF.

The chain links TRBV28 to TRBJ2-7, with D possibly being TRBD2 (6 bases). Trimming took 4 bases from V and 6 from J, leaving 16 bases between them. This CDR3 has 14 amino acids. From germline, CDR1 is MDHEN and CDR2 SYDVKM. CDR3 loop: CASSSQGLGGEQYF. In DNA form, the CDR3 reads TGTGCCAGCAGTTCCCAGGGACTTGGCGGCGAGCAGTACTTC.

The chain carries TRBV11-2 and TRBJ2-7; 10 bases map to TRBD1. Germline CDR1 SGHAT, CDR2 FQNNGV. The length of the CDR3 is 15 residues. V lost 3 bases, J lost 6 bases, and 8 bases stayed unmatched. DNA of the CDR3: TGTGCCAGCAGCTTCCTACCGGGACAGGGGAGCGAGCAGTACTTC. Protein product: CASSFLPGQGSEQYF.

The J gene is TRBJ2-7, the V gene TRBV28, with a possible D match to TRBD1 (6 bases). This CDR3 comprises 16 residues. The germline V gene has CDR1 MDHEN and CDR2 SYDVKM. Trimming shortened V by 6 bases and J by 1 base, and 19 bases separated the two germline ends. CDR3 nucleotide sequence: TGTGCCAGCAGCCGAGGGCAGGGGCGCGGGTCCTACGAGCAGTACTTC. Translated, it gives CASSRGQGRGSYEQYF. Full variable domain (missing parts from reference TRBV28 and TRBJ2-7): DVKVTQSSRYLVKRTGEKVFLECVQDMDHENMFWYRQDPGLGLRLIYFSYDVKMKEKGDIPEGYSVSREKKERFSLILESASTNQTSMYLCASSRGQGRGSYEQYFGPGTRLTVT.

The CDR3 bases are TGCGCCAGCAGCTTCAGGACAGGGCGGGATACGCAGTATTTT. It translates to CASSFRTGRDTQYF. The V and J genes are TRBV5-1 and TRBJ2-3; TRBD1 aligns across 8 bases. Germline CDR1 SGHRS, CDR2 YFSETQ. The V gene end was trimmed by 2 bases and the J gene end by 6 bases; junction bases not matched to a gene: 5. The CDR3 totals 14 residues.

V gene TRBV7-2 combines with J gene TRBJ2-1, with 11 nucleotides matching TRBD2. Germline CDR1 and CDR2: SGHTA and FQGNSA. The CDR3 covers 16 residues. V was clipped by 5 bases and J by 10 bases; unmatched bases: 13. CDR3 residues: CASSPSLLAGGREQFF. The DNA of the CDR3 is TGTGCCAGCAGCCCCTCTTTGTTAGCGGGAGGGCGAGAGCAGTTCTTC.

The chain is built from TRBV11-2 and TRBJ1-1; D not certain. The CDR3 length is 16 residues. Trimming stripped 1 base from V and 2 bases from J, with 14 bases between. The germline gives CDR1 SGHAT, CDR2 FQNNGV. CDR3 DNA: TGTGCCAGCAGCTTAGGGATGCCGGGCCATAACACTGAAGCTTTCTTT. Protein product: CASSLGMPGHNTEAFF. The whole variable domain, filled in from reference TRBV11-2 and TRBJ1-1, reads EAGVAQSPRYKIIEKRQSVAFWCNPISGHATLYWYQQILGQGPKLLIQFQNNGVVDDSQLPKDRFSAERLKGVDSTLKIQPAKLEDSAVYLCASSLGMPGHNTEAFFGQGTRLTVV.

The CDR3 sequence: CASSLVLAGGEQYF. The CDR3 nucleotides are TGCGCCAGCAGCTTGGTACTAGCGGGAGGCGAGCAGTACTTC. This rearrangement joins TRBV5-1 to TRBJ2-7; 12 bases are shared with TRBD2. Looked up from germline, CDR1 is SGHRS and CDR2 is YFSETQ. V dropped 0 bases and J dropped 6; count of bases not matched to a gene: 1. There are 14 residues in the CDR3.

J is TRBJ2-7 and V is TRBV5-1; 7 bases align to TRBD1. Germline loops: CDR1 SGHRS, CDR2 YFSETQ. The CDR3 is 14 residues long. V was pared by 1 base and J by 5 bases, with 6 bases of the junction left unmatched. CDR3 sequence reads: CASSLFTGTDEQYF. DNA of the CDR3: TGCGCCAGCAGCTTGTTTACAGGGACAGACGAGCAGTACTTC.

The chain links TRBV18 to TRBJ1-5, with 8 bases that match TRBD1. The CDR3 extends over 16 amino acids. The V and J ends lost 3 bases and 4 bases, in that order; junction bases with no gene match: 8. The germline CDR1 and CDR2 sequences are KGHSH and LQKENI. In DNA form, the CDR3 reads TGTGCCAGCTCACCCTTACAGGGGGGCCTAAATCAGCCCCAGCATTTT. Its protein product is CASSPLQGGLNQPQHF. Full variable domain (missing parts from reference TRBV18 and TRBJ1-5): NAGVMQNPRHLVRRRGQEARLRCSPMKGHSHVYWYRQLPEEGLKFMVYLQKENIIDESGMPKERFSAEFPKEGPSILRIQQVVRGDSAAYFCASSPLQGGLNQPQHFGDGTRLSIL.

This rearrangement joins TRBV5-1 to TRBJ2-7, with D perhaps TRBD1 (6 bases). The germline V and J ends were trimmed by 5 bases and 1 base, with 19 bases remaining between them. Germline V gene data show CDR1 as SGHRS and CDR2 as YFSETQ. CDR3 length: 16 amino acids. DNA for the CDR3: TGCGCCAGCAGTCCGGGCGGAACAGGGTGGTCCTACGAGCAGTACTTC. This translates into CASSPGGTGWSYEQYF.

This rearrangement joins TRBV6-5 to TRBJ2-1, with 8 bases fitting TRBD1. CDR1 is MNHEY, CDR2 SVGAGI, per germline. The CDR3 is 16 residues long. The V and J ends lost 3 bases and 6 bases, in that order; junction bases with no gene match: 10. In nucleotides, the CDR3 is TGTGCCAGCAGTTATCTGCCGGGACAGGCCCTCAATGAGCAGTTCTTC. It encodes CASSYLPGQALNEQFF.